The following is a T cell receptor beta chain sequence with its context. The record originates from a study of PD-1 and CTLA-4 blockade in melanoma. Data came from immunoSEQ multiplex PCR; TCRdb stores just in-frame clones and leaves some out. The top ten hold roughly 8.1% of the sample, which has tens of thousands of clones, about 89% seen once. In germline, CDR1 is SGDLS, CDR2 YYNGEE. V gave up 0 bases and J gave up 2 bases, with 8 bases separating them. The CDR3 is made up of 14 amino acids. This specimen was CD8+ T cells from peripheral blood, taken before anti-PD-1 treatment. The receptor comes from a human donor with melanoma. The chain combines TRBV9 with TRBJ2-5; D remains ambiguous. The DNA for the CDR3 is TGTGCCAGCAGCGTAGCTGACGGGCAAGAGACCCAGTACTTC. This encodes CASSVADGQETQYF.